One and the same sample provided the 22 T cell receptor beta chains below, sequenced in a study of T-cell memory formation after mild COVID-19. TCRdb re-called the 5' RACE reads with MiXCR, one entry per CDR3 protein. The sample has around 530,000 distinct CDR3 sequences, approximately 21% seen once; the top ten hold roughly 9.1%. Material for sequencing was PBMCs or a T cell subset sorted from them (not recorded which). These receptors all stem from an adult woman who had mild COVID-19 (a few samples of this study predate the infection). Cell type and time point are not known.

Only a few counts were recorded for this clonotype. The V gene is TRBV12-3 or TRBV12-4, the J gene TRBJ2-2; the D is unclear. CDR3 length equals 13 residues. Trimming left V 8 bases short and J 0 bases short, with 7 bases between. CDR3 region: CASADTNTGELFF. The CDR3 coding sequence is TGTGCCAGCGCGGATACGAACACCGGGGAGCTGTTTTTT.

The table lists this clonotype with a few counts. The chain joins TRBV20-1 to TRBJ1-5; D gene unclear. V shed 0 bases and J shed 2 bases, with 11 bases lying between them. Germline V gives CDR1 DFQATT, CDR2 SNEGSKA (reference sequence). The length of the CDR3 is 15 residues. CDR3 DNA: TGCAGTGCTAGAGATGCCAGGAGAGGCAATCAGCCCCAGCATTTT. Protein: CSARDARRGNQPQHF.

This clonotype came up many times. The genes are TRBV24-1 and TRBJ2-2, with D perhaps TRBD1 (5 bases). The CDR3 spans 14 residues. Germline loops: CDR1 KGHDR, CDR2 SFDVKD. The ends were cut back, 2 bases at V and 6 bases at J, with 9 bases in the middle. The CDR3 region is CATSDSRVSGELFF. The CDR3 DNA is TGTGCCACCAGTGATTCCAGGGTATCCGGGGAGCTGTTTTTT.

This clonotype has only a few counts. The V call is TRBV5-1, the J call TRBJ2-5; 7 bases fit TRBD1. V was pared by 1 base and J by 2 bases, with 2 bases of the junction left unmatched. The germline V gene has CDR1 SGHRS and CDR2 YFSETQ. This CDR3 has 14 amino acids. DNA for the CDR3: TGCGCCAGCAGCTTGCAGGGACAGCAAGAGACCCAGTACTTC. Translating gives CASSLQGQQETQYF.

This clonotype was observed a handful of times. The CDR3 DNA follows: TGTGCCAGCAGCCCAGACCGGCGGAGCGAGCAGTACTTC. Amino acids: CASSPDRRSEQYF. J is TRBJ2-7 and V is TRBV7-2; D gene ambiguous. V gave up 5 bases and J gave up 6 bases, with 14 bases separating them. Germline V gene sequence: CDR1 SGHTA, CDR2 FQGNSA. The CDR3 covers 13 residues.

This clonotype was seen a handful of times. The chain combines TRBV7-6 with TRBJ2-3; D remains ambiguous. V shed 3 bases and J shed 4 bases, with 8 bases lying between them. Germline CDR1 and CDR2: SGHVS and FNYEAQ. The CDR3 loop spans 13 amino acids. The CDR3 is CASSFIAADTQYF. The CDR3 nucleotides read TGTGCCAGCAGCTTTATTGCTGCAGATACGCAGTATTTT.

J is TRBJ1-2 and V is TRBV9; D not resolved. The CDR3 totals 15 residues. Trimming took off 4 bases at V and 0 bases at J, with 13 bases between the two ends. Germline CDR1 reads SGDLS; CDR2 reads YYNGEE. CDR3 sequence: CASSFTDGANYGYTF. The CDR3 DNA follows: TGTGCCAGCAGCTTCACCGACGGCGCTAACTATGGCTACACCTTC.

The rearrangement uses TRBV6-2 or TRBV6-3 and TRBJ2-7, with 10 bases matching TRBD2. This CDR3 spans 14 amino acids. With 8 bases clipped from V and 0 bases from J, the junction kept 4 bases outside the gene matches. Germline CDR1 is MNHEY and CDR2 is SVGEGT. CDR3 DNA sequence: TGTGCCAGCGGGAGACTAGCGGGCTCCTACGAGCAGTACTTC. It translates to CASGRLAGSYEQYF.

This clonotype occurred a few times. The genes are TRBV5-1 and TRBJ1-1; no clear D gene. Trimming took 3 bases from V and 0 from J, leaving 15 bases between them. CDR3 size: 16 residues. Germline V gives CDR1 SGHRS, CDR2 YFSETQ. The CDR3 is CASSSTIAGMNTEAFF. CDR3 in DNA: TGCGCCAGCAGCTCAACCATAGCGGGGATGAACACTGAAGCTTTCTTT.

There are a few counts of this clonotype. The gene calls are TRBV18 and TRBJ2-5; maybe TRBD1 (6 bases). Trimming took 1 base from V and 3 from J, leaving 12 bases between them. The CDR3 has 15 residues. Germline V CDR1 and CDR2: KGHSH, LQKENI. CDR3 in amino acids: CASSPHPGVKETQYF. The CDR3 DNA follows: TGTGCCAGCTCACCACATCCAGGGGTTAAAGAGACCCAGTACTTC.

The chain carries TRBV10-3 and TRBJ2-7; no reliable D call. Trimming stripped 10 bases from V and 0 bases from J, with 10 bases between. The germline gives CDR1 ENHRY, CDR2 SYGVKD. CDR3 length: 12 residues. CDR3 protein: CATGRSSYEQYF. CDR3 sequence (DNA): TGTGCCACGGGCAGGAGCTCCTACGAGCAGTACTTC.

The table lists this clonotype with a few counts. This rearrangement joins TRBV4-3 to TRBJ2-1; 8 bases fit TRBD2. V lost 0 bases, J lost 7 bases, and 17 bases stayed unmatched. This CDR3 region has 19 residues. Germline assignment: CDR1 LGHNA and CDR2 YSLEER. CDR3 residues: CASSQDPAWTSIPLNEQFF. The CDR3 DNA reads TGCGCCAGCAGCCAAGATCCTGCGTGGACTAGCATTCCGCTTAATGAGCAGTTCTTC.

The CDR3 DNA reads as TGTGCCAGCTCACCAACGGGATCGACAGGGTTAAGCGAGCAGTACTTC. Translating it yields CASSPTGSTGLSEQYF. The chain recombines TRBV18 with TRBJ2-7; the match to TRBD1 covers 7 bases. V trimming: 2 bases; J trimming: 6 bases; junction bases outside the gene matches: 13. There are 16 residues in the CDR3. Looked up from germline, CDR1 is KGHSH and CDR2 is LQKENI.

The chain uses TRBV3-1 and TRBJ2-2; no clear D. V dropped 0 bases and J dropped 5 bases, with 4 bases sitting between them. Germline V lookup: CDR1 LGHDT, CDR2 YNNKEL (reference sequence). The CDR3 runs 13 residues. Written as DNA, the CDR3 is TGTGCCAGCAGCCAAGAGAAAACCGGGGAGCTGTTTTTT. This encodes CASSQEKTGELFF.

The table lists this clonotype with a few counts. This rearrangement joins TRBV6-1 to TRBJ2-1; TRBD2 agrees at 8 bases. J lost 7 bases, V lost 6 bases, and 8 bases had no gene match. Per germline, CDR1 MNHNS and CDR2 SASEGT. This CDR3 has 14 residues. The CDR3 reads CASSHQAGANEQFF. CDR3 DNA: TGTGCCAGCAGCCACCAAGCGGGAGCGAATGAGCAGTTCTTC.

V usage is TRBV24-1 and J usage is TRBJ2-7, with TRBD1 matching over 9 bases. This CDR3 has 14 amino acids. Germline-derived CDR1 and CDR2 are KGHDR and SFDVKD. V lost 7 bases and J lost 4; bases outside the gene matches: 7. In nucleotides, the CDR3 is TGTGCCACCAGCGAGGACAGGGGCCCTTACGAGCAGTACTTC. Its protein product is CATSEDRGPYEQYF.

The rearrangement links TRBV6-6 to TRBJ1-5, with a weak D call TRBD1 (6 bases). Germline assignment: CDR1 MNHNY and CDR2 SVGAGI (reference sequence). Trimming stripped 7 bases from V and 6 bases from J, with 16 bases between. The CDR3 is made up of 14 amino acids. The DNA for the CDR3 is TGTGCCAGCACCGAACGACAGGCGGGTCAGCCCCAGCATTTT. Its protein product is CASTERQAGQPQHF.

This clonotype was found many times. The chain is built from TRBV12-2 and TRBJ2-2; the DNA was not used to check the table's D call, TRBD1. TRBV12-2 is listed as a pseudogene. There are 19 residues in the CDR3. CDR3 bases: TGTGCAAGTCGCTTAGGCCGGGCCATGCGGGGCCGCAACACCGGGGAGCTGTTTTTT. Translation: CASRLGRAMRGRNTGELFF.

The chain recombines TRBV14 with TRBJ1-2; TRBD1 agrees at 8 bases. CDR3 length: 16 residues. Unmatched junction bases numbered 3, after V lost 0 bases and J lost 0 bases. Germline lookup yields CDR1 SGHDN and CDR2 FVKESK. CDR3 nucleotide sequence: TGTGCCAGCAGCCAAGACAGGGGGCGGACTAACTATGGCTACACCTTC. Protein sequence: CASSQDRGRTNYGYTF.

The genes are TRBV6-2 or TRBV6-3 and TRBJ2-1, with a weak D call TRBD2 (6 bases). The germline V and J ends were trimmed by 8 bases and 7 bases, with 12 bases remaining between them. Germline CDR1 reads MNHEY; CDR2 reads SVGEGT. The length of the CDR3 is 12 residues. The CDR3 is CASSMAGNEQFF. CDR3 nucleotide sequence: TGTGCCAGCTCCATGGCGGGGAATGAGCAGTTCTTC.

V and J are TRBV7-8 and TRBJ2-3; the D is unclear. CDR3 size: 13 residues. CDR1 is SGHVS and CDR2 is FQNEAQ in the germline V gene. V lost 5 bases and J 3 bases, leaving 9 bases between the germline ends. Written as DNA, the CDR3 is TGTGCCAGCAGCACATATCCGACAGATACGCAGTATTTT. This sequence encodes CASSTYPTDTQYF.

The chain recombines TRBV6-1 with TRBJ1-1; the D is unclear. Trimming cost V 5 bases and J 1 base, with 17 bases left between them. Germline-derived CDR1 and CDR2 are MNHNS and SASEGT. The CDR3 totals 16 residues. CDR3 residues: CASSYNGRVENTEAFF. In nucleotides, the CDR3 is TGTGCCAGCAGTTACAACGGTCGGGTTGAGAACACTGAAGCTTTCTTT.